The entry below describes one TCR beta chain. The antigen is unknown. TCRdb's table, derived via immunoSEQ multiplex PCR, lists solely in-frame clones and lacks some. Of some 150,000 clones detected, roughly 91% appear once; the ten largest clones hold about 9.1%. This sample was included in a study of T cell responses to AZD1222 COVID-19 vaccine. Overall study findings and caveats: Vaccine-related CD4 TCRs covered spike, predominating at 160-218 and 743-854. Within unmutated variant regions lay the reported targets of nearly half of spike-specific TCRs. Donors were largely white British and mainly female; clonal diversity was possibly underestimated.

This receptor was identified in an adult in good health. The sample in question was peripheral blood, obtained on day 0 of AZD1222 vaccination.

The CDR3 DNA sequence: TGTGCCAGCACCCTCGAGCTCGGGGGATATCAGCCCCAGCATTTT. As protein: CASTLELGGYQPQHF. The chain carries TRBV28 and TRBJ1-5; TRBD1 might be the D (5 bases). Deletions cut 7 bases from V and 5 bases from J, with 18 bases between. This CDR3 spans 15 amino acids. Germline V gene lookup returns CDR1 MDHEN and CDR2 SYDVKM.